This TCR beta chain stems from a study of T cell repertoires in cytomegalovirus infection. Study at large: Recently identified HLA-C-restricted CMV epitopes were among the peptides used. Based on public TCR beta signatures, there were indications of CMV infection and of a matching HLA type.

Concerning this clonotype itself: Its target is not known.

The CDR3 runs 14 residues. Trimming shortened V by 4 bases and J by 3 bases, and 13 bases separated the two germline ends. In germline, CDR1 is SEHNR, CDR2 FQNEAQ (reference sequence). TCRdb re-called the reads through MiXCR, storing one row per CDR3 protein. This repertoire shows around 81,000 distinct CDR3 sequences, about 40% found once; its top ten account for about 92%. Study-level points and caveats: Based on cumulative public TCR beta family frequency, carriers of CMV plus the relevant HLA were identified.

The starting material was CD8+ T cells from cultured PBMCs, obtained from culture after CMV antigen stimulation. The sequence derives from a human donor in good health (CMV status not recorded). Some clones in this sample may be carry-over from other donors' samples. The gene calls are TRBV7-9 and TRBJ2-7; no firm D call. The CDR3 region has the DNA TGTGCCAGCAGCTCCCGCGGAGCGTACTACGAGCAGTACTTC. Translated: CASSSRGAYYEQYF. The full variable domain, completed using reference TRBV7-9 and TRBJ2-7, is DTGVSQNPRHKITKRGQNVTFRCDPISEHNRLYWYRQTLGQGPEFLTYFQNEAQLEKSRLLSDRFSAERPKGSFSTLEIQRTEQGDSAMYLCASSSRGAYYEQYFGPGTRLTVT.